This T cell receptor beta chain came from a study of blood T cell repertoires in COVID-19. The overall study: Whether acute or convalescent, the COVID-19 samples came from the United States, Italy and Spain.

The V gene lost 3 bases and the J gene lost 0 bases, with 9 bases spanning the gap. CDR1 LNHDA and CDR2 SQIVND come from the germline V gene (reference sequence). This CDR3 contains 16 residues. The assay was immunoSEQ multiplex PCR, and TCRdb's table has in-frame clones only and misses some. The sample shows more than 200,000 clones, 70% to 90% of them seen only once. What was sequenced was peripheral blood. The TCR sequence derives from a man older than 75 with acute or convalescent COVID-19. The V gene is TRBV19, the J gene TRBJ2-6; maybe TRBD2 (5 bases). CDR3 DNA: TGTGCCAGTAGTATTAGGGAGAGCTCTGGGGCCAACGTCCTGACTTTC. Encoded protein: CASSIRESSGANVLTF.